This TCR beta chain emerged from a study of blood T cells in healthy people across ages. Every donor contributed roughly 10 milliliters of peripheral blood by blood draw. A sample-barcoded 5' primer and a J-beta primer mix were used in a second PCR of roughly 6 to 11 cycles. TCRdb itself ran the 5' RACE reads through MiXCR, one entry per CDR3 protein. The sample includes fewer than 750,000 distinct CDR3 sequences, around half of them seen just once. The CDR3 is 13 residues long. V was clipped by 5 bases and J by 2 bases, with 9 bases between them. Germline V CDR1 and CDR2: MNHNY, SVGAGI (reference sequence).

This rearrangement joins TRBV6-6 to TRBJ2-5; no definite D call. This sequence originates from a man older than 75 in good health. Material: blood. The CDR3 region is CASSDELQETQYF. In DNA form, the CDR3 reads TGTGCCAGCAGTGACGAGTTACAAGAGACCCAGTACTTC.